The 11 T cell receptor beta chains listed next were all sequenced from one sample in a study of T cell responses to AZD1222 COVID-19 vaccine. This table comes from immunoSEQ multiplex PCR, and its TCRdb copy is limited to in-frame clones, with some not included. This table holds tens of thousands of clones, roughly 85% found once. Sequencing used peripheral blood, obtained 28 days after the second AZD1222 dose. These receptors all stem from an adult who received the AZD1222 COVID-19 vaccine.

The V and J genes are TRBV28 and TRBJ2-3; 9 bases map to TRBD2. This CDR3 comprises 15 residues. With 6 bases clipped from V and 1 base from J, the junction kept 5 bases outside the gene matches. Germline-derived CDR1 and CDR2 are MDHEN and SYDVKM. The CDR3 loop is CASRISGRGTDTQYF. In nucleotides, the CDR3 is TGTGCCAGCAGAATTAGCGGGAGAGGCACAGATACGCAGTATTTT.

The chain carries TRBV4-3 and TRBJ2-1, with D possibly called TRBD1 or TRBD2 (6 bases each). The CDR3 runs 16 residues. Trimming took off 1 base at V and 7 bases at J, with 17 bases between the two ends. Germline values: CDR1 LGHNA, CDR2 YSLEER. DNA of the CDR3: TGCGCCAGCAGCCAAGGGGGGGCCGCTGGGGGGAATGAGCAGTTCTTC. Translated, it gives CASSQGGAAGGNEQFF.

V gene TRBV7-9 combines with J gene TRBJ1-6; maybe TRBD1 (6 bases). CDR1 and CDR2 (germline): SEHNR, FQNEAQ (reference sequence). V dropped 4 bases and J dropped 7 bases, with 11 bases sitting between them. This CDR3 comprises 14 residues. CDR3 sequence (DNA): TGTGCCAGCAGCTGGGGGCAGGGAAATTCACCCCTCCACTTT. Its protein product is CASSWGQGNSPLHF.

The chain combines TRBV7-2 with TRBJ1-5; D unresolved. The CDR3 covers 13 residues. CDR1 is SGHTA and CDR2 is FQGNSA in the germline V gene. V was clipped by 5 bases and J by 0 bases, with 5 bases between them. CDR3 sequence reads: CASSRDSNQPQHF. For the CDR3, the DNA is TGTGCCAGCAGCCGAGATAGCAATCAGCCCCAGCATTTT.

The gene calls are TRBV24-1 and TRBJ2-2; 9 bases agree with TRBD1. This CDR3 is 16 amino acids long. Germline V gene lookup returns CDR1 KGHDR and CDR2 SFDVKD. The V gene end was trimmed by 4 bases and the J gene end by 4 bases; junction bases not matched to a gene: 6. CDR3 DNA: TGTGCCACCAGTGACCGGGACAGGGCGGGCACCGGGGAGCTGTTTTTT. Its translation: CATSDRDRAGTGELFF.

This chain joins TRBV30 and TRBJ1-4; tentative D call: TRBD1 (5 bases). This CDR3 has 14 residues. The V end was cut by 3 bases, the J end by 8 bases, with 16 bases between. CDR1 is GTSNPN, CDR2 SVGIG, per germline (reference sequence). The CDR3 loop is CAWSPGLGKEKLFF. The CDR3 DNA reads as TGTGCCTGGAGCCCAGGGTTGGGAAAAGAAAAACTGTTTTTT.

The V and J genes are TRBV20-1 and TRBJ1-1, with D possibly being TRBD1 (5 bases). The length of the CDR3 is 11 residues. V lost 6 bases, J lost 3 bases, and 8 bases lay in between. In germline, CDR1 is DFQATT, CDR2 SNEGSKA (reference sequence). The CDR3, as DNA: TGCAGTGCCCGAGGGGACACTGAAGCTTTCTTT. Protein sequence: CSARGDTEAFF.

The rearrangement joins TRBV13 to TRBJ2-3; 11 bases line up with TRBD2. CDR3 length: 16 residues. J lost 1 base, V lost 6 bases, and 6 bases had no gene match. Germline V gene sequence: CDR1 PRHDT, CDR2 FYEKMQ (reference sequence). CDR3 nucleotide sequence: TGTGCCAGCAGTTCCGTGACTAGCGGGGGCACAGATACGCAGTATTTT. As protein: CASSSVTSGGTDTQYF.

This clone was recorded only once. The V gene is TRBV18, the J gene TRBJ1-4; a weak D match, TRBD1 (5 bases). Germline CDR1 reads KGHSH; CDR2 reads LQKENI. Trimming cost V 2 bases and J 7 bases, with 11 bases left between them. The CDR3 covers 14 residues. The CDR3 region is CASSPGGTAEKLFF. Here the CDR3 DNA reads TGTGCCAGCTCACCAGGCGGGACTGCTGAAAAACTGTTTTTT.

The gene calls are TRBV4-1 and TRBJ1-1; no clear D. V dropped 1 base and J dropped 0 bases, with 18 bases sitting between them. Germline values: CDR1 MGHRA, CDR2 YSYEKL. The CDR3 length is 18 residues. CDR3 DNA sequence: TGCGCCAGCAGCCAAGGGGTCTTACGGAGGATCATGAACACTGAAGCTTTCTTT. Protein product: CASSQGVLRRIMNTEAFF.

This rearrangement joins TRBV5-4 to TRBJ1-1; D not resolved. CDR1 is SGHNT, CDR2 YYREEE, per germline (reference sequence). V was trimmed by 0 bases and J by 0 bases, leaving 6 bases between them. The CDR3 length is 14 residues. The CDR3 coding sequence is TGTGCCAGCAGCTTGGAACAGATGAACACTGAAGCTTTCTTT. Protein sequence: CASSLEQMNTEAFF.